This is a list of T cell receptor beta chains from one sample in a study of T cell changes during pregnancy in multiple sclerosis. Generated by immunoSEQ multiplex PCR, the TCRdb table keeps only in-frame clones and is missing some. Among roughly 76,000 clones, nearly 95% were seen once, and the ten largest hold under 0.3%. The sequences come from CD4+ T cells from peripheral blood mononuclear cells, collected after pregnancy. Receptors originate from a female donor with multiple sclerosis, enrolled in a pregnancy study. Each CDR3 is given with its conserved first and last residue. Fields, in order: D gene, V gene, clone size, J gene, CDR3 DNA, CDR3 protein. The D gene is left open where the match is weak. Rows may omit the clone size; those that give it use once, few, many or a size class.

-	TRBV28	-	TRBJ2-7	TGTGCCAGCGCGGGACAGACCCTTAGGGAGCAGTACTTC	CASAGQTLREQYF
-	TRBV5-6	-	TRBJ1-1	TGTGCCAGCAGCCTGGGTAGATTCACTGAAGCTTTCTTT	CASSLGRFTEAFF
-	TRBV4-1	once	TRBJ1-3	TGCGCCAGCAGCCAAGATCCCCCTATAAGAGCTGGAAACACCATATATTTT	CASSQDPPIRAGNTIYF
-	TRBV30	once	TRBJ1-3	TGTGCCTACCAGAGGGGGAGTTCTGGAAACACCATATATTTT	CAYQRGSSGNTIYF
-	TRBV27	-	TRBJ2-5	TGTGCCAGCAGTTTAAGACAGACTCAAGAGACCCAGTACTTC	CASSLRQTQETQYF
TRBD1	TRBV5-4	-	TRBJ2-3	TGTGCCAGCAGCCTGGGACAGGGGATCACAGATACGCAGTATTTT	CASSLGQGITDTQYF
TRBD2	TRBV6-6	-	TRBJ2-2	TGTGCCAGCAGGGGACTAGCGGGTGACCGGGAGCTGTTTTTT	CASRGLAGDRELFF
-	TRBV30	few	TRBJ1-3	TGTGCCTGGAGTGTACAGGTCTCTGGAAACACCATATATTTT	CAWSVQVSGNTIYF
TRBD2	TRBV28	-	TRBJ2-7	TGTGCCAGCACAGGGGGGAGCGGGAGGTTCGAGCAGTACTTC	CASTGGSGRFEQYF
-	TRBV5-6	-	TRBJ1-2	TGTGCCAGCAGCTTGGCTAAAGCCCTCTATGGCTACACCTTC	CASSLAKALYGYTF
-	TRBV5-8	-	TRBJ2-1	TGTGCCAGCAGCTTGGGATTGCCTAGCGAGTACAATGAGCAGTTCTTC	CASSLGLPSEYNEQFF
-	TRBV18	-	TRBJ1-4	TGTGCCAGCTCACCAGGGAGTGAAAAACTGTTTTTT	CASSPGSEKLFF
TRBD2	TRBV5-6	-	TRBJ2-5	TGTGCCAGCAGCTTGCCGGGACTAGGCACGCAGACCCAGTACTTC	CASSLPGLGTQTQYF
TRBD2	TRBV19	-	TRBJ2-1	TGTGCCAGTAGTATACTAGCGGGACTGACATTCTCCTACAATGAGCAGTTCTTC	CASSILAGLTFSYNEQFF
-	TRBV7-9	-	TRBJ1-1	TGTGCCAGCTCCACTCCTTCCCTAGAAGCTTTCTTT	CASSTPSLEAFF
TRBD2	TRBV18	-	TRBJ2-2	TGTGCCAGCTCCAATCTCGGGACTAGCGAGAACACCGGGGAGCTGTTTTTT	CASSNLGTSENTGELFF
-	TRBV29-1	-	TRBJ1-6	TGCAGCGTCCATAAGGGGGGGCGAAGTTCTTCACCCCTCCACTTT	CSVHKGGRSSSPLHF
TRBD2	TRBV7-6	-	TRBJ2-7	TGTGCCAGCAGCTTACTAGCGGGAGGGCCAAAGCACGAGCAGTACTTC	CASSLLAGGPKHEQYF
TRBD1	TRBV7-9	-	TRBJ2-2	TGTGCCAGCAGCTTGCGGACAGGGAGCACCGGGGAGCTGTTTTTT	CASSLRTGSTGELFF
-	TRBV14	-	TRBJ2-7	TGTGCCAGCAGCCAAGTGGGTAGCCTAACCTACGAGCAGTACTTC	CASSQVGSLTYEQYF
TRBD2	TRBV7-2	few	TRBJ2-5	TGTGCCAGCAGCTTAACCTGGGGGGGTCAAGAGACCCAGTACTTC	CASSLTWGGQETQYF
-	TRBV19	-	TRBJ1-4	TGTGCCAGTAGTACAGGGAGGGGATACGAAAAACTGTTTTTT	CASSTGRGYEKLFF
TRBD1	TRBV6-6	-	TRBJ1-1	TGTGCCAGCACCACAGGGGGAGGGAGGGCTGAAGCTTTCTTT	CASTTGGGRAEAFF
TRBD2	TRBV6-6	-	TRBJ2-1	TGTGCCAGCAGTTACGTGACTAGCGGGAATGAGCAGTTCTTC	CASSYVTSGNEQFF
TRBD1	TRBV7-9	-	TRBJ2-3	TGTGCCAGCAGCTCGGACAGGGTCACAGATACGCAGTATTTT	CASSSDRVTDTQYF
-	TRBV30	medium-sized	TRBJ1-1	TGTGCCTGGAGTGTACGTGCAGAAGACACTGAAGCTTTCTTT	CAWSVRAEDTEAFF